What follows is one T cell receptor beta chain and its context. The CDR3 contains 16 residues. The V and J ends lost 6 bases and 4 bases respectively, with 18 bases between them. Germline CDR1 reads MDHEN; CDR2 reads SYDVKM. The data originate from a study of blood T cell repertoires in COVID-19. Study details: Samples came from the United States, Italy and Spain, spanning acute and convalescent COVID-19.

This table comes from immunoSEQ multiplex PCR, and its TCRdb copy is limited to in-frame clones, with some not included. The sample lists approximately 170,000 clones, more than 75% occurring once. The TCR sequence derives from a man in his late teens or twenties with active or convalescent COVID-19. The J gene is TRBJ1-4, the V gene TRBV28, with TRBD1 as a possible D gene (5 bases). Input material: peripheral blood. The CDR3: CASRPRGAVDNEKLFF. The CDR3 bases are TGTGCCAGCAGGCCCCGCGGGGCGGTTGATAATGAAAAACTGTTTTTT.